The 21 T cell receptor beta chains below were found in one sample sequenced in a study of cytomegalovirus exposure and HLA in healthy donors (dated by TCRdb to the late 2010s). The method was the immunoSEQ multiplex PCR assay. For the multiplex PCR, a mixture combining 60 forward primers for TCR Vbeta segments and 13 reverse primers for TCR Jbeta segments was used. Sourced from immuneACCESS, this table was stored by TCRdb with only in-frame sequences that have V and J called. A share of the clones is absent; for the studies checked, an unresolved V gene accounts for under half, and the remainder has no known explanation. The sample includes more than 110,000 clones, with 73% observed a single time. The ten most abundant clones make up around 1.4% of the sample. Material for sequencing was PBMCs. These receptors all come from a woman in her forties in good health and CMV-seronegative.

This clone was counted a few times. V gene TRBV6-6 combines with J gene TRBJ1-5; D uncertain. Germline lookup yields CDR1 MNHNY and CDR2 SVGAGI (reference sequence). The CDR3 contains 14 residues. Trimming left V 4 bases short and J 4 bases short, with 11 bases between. The CDR3 DNA reads as TGTGCCAGCAGTTTATCGTCCCTTAATCAGCCCCAGCATTTT. It translates to CASSLSSLNQPQHF.

The chain couples TRBV9 to TRBJ1-1; D ambiguous. Germline V gene data show CDR1 as SGDLS and CDR2 as YYNGEE. The ends were cut back, 0 bases at V and 7 bases at J, with 13 bases in the middle. This CDR3 has 14 residues. The CDR3 bases are TGTGCCAGCAGCGTAGTCTCAGCTCCAGGTGAAGCTTTCTTT. Translating gives CASSVVSAPGEAFF.

The genes are TRBV4-1 and TRBJ1-5, with D possibly matching TRBD1 (6 bases). From germline, CDR1 is MGHRA and CDR2 YSYEKL. The CDR3 is made up of 16 amino acids. Deletions cut 1 base from V and 3 bases from J, with 13 bases between. The CDR3 protein is CASSQGRGRSNQPQHF. The CDR3 DNA reads TGCGCCAGCAGCCAAGGCAGGGGTAGGTCCAATCAGCCCCAGCATTTT.

This rearrangement joins TRBV7-8 to TRBJ1-1; no clear D gene. V shed 4 bases and J shed 3 bases, with 6 bases lying between them. CDR1 is SGHVS, CDR2 FQNEAQ, per germline. CDR3 length equals 12 residues. In DNA form, the CDR3 reads TGTGCCAGCAGCTCCTACGACACTGAAGCTTTCTTT. Its translation: CASSSYDTEAFF.

The gene calls are TRBV7-9 and TRBJ1-2, with D possibly TRBD1 on 5 matching bases. Germline CDR1 reads SEHNR; CDR2 reads FQNEAQ (reference sequence). The CDR3 is 14 residues long. Trimming removed 2 bases at V and 5 bases at J, with 12 bases between. The CDR3 loop reads CASSLLGAEYGYTF. CDR3 bases: TGTGCCAGCAGCTTATTAGGGGCCGAGTATGGCTACACCTTC.

This clone was seen only once. The chain is built from TRBV7-9 and TRBJ2-7, with 7 bases aligning to TRBD2. The germline gives CDR1 SEHNR, CDR2 FQNEAQ (reference sequence). The V and J ends lost 4 bases and 9 bases, in that order; junction bases with no gene match: 15. The CDR3 consists of 15 residues. The CDR3 DNA reads TGTGCCAGCAGCTCCTCGGGGGGAACCAGCGGTGGGCAGTACGTC. Amino acids: CASSSSGGTSGGQYV.

The CDR3, as DNA: TGTGCCAGCAGTCGGACAGTGGGGGTTGTAGGACAGCCCCAGCATTTT. Amino acid sequence: CASSRTVGVVGQPQHF. The chain recombines TRBV27 with TRBJ1-5; possible D gene TRBD1, 6 bases. The germline CDR1 and CDR2 sequences are MNHEY and SMNVEV (reference sequence). The CDR3 has 16 residues. Trimming took off 5 bases at V and 7 bases at J, with 21 bases between the two ends.

The V and J genes are TRBV7-8 and TRBJ2-2, with a weak D call TRBD2 (5 bases). The germline CDR1 and CDR2 sequences are SGHVS and FQNEAQ. V was clipped by 5 bases and J by 6 bases, with 22 bases between them. This CDR3 is built from 17 residues. CDR3 sequence (DNA): TGTGCCAGCAGCCCCCCACCGGGCGGGTTCGGCCCCGGGGAGCTGTTTTTT. It specifies CASSPPPGGFGPGELFF.

The CDR3 bases are TGTGCCAGCGGACTGACTAGCGGGGGGGCGTATGAGCAGTTCTTC. Its protein product is CASGLTSGGAYEQFF. The rearrangement uses TRBV7-9 and TRBJ2-1, with 14 positions matching TRBD2. This CDR3 has 15 residues. Trimming took 8 bases from V and 8 from J; bases not matched to a gene: 8. Germline V gene sequence: CDR1 SEHNR, CDR2 FQNEAQ (reference sequence).

This rearrangement joins TRBV2 to TRBJ2-1; 12 bases fit TRBD1. V shed 6 bases and J 7 bases; nucleotides not matched to a gene: 4. The CDR3 is made up of 14 amino acids. Germline V gene sequence: CDR1 SNHLY, CDR2 FYNNEI. The CDR3 sequence is CASSRDRGLNEQFF. In DNA, the CDR3 is TGTGCCAGCAGCCGGGACAGGGGGCTGAATGAGCAGTTCTTC. The variable domain in full, completed from reference TRBV2 and TRBJ2-1, reads EPEVTQTPSHQVTQMGQEVILRCVPISNHLYFYWYRQILGQKVEFLVSFYNNEISEKSEIFDDQFSVERPDGSNFTLKIRSTKLEDSAMYFCASSRDRGLNEQFFGPGTRLTVL.

The chain combines TRBV7-8 with TRBJ2-3; a weak D match, TRBD2 (6 bases). The CDR3 extends over 14 amino acids. V was cut by 2 bases and J by 5 bases, with 11 bases left in between. Germline V gene data show CDR1 as SGHVS and CDR2 as FQNEAQ. The CDR3 coding sequence is TGTGCCAGCAGCTTAATGGGGGGACGAGATACGCAGTATTTT. Its translation is CASSLMGGRDTQYF.

The rearrangement joins TRBV28 to TRBJ1-1; no clear D gene. The V end was cut by 4 bases, the J end by 6 bases, with 9 bases between. The CDR3 length is 12 residues. CDR1 MDHEN and CDR2 SYDVKM come from the germline V gene. CDR3 nucleotides: TGTGCCAGCAGTTCGATGGAGGCTGAAGCTTTCTTT. Protein sequence: CASSSMEAEAFF.

V is TRBV5-4 and J is TRBJ2-1; 9 bases line up with TRBD2. J lost 7 bases, V lost 4 bases, and 9 bases had no gene match. Germline loops: CDR1 SGHNT, CDR2 YYREEE (reference sequence). The CDR3 runs 15 residues. DNA of the CDR3: TGTGCCAGCAGCCGGACTAGCGTGGGGGGAAATGAGCAGTTCTTC. This gives the protein CASSRTSVGGNEQFF.

The chain recombines TRBV5-1 with TRBJ2-1; 10 nucleotides match TRBD1. Germline CDR1 and CDR2: SGHRS and YFSETQ. Trimming took 0 bases from V and 4 from J; bases not matched to a gene: 4. There are 16 residues in the CDR3. CDR3 in amino acids: CASSLGQGAPYNEQFF. DNA of the CDR3: TGCGCCAGCAGCTTGGGACAGGGGGCGCCGTACAATGAGCAGTTCTTC.

The J gene is TRBJ2-5, the V gene TRBV4-2; D call uncertain. The germline V and J ends were trimmed by 1 base and 5 bases, with 11 bases remaining between them. The CDR3 loop spans 14 amino acids. The germline V gene encodes CDR1 LGHNA and CDR2 YNFKEQ. Here the CDR3 DNA reads TGTGCCAGCAGCCAAGGGAGTGGTGGCGAGACCCAGTACTTC. Encoded protein: CASSQGSGGETQYF.

The sample holds one count of this clone. The V and J genes are TRBV19 and TRBJ1-5; D perhaps matches TRBD1 (5 bases). The CDR3 runs to 14 residues. Trimming cost V 2 bases and J 3 bases, with 8 bases left between them. The germline CDR1 and CDR2 sequences are LNHDA and SQIVND (reference sequence). CDR3 nucleotides: TGTGCCAGTAGTATATTAGGGGTCAATCAGCCCCAGCATTTT. Translation gives CASSILGVNQPQHF.

This clone was recorded a few times. The chain joins TRBV10-1 to TRBJ1-6; D is unresolved. The CDR3 length is 14 residues. Trimming cost V 4 bases and J 7 bases, with 11 bases left between them. CDR1 is WNHNN and CDR2 is SYGVQD in the germline V gene (reference sequence). CDR3 DNA sequence: TGCGCCAGCAGTGCGGGTCTTCGAAATTCACCCCTCCACTTT. This encodes CASSAGLRNSPLHF.

V and J are TRBV7-8 and TRBJ1-4; 9 bases align to TRBD1. Germline V gene lookup returns CDR1 SGHVS and CDR2 FQNEAQ. V trimming: 5 bases; J trimming: 14 bases; junction bases outside the gene matches: 6. CDR3 length equals 12 residues. The CDR3 loop reads CASSLGTGKLFF. The CDR3, as DNA: TGTGCCAGCAGCCTCGGGACAGGGAAGCTGTTTTTT.

This clone was picked up a small number of times. One junction end disagrees with the germline gene, perhaps due to a read error. V is TRBV5-4 and J is TRBJ2-3; 7 bases map to TRBD1. The CDR3 extends over 15 amino acids. Germline loops: CDR1 SGHNT, CDR2 YYREEE (reference sequence). The CDR3 loop is CASSSGPTGTETQYF. CDR3 DNA sequence: TGTGCCAGCAGCTCCGGCCCAACGGGGACAGAGACGCAGTATTTT. Based on the CDR3 plus reference TRBV5-4 and TRBJ2-3, the full variable domain is ETGVTQSPTHLIKTRGQQVTLRCSSQSGHNTVSWYQQALGQGPQFIFQYYREEENGRGNFPPRFSGLQFPNYSSELNVNALELDDSALYLCASSSGPTGTETQYFGPGTRLTVL.

This chain connects TRBV5-1 to TRBJ2-1; 10 positions match TRBD2. Germline-derived CDR1 and CDR2 are SGHRS and YFSETQ. The V and J ends lost 1 base and 2 bases, in that order; junction bases with no gene match: 3. The CDR3 totals 16 residues. CDR3: CASSLSSGGPYNEQFF. CDR3 coding DNA: TGCGCCAGCAGCTTGTCTAGCGGGGGCCCCTACAATGAGCAGTTCTTC.

V is TRBV18 and J is TRBJ2-3, with TRBD1 matching over 8 bases. There are 15 residues in the CDR3. Per germline, CDR1 KGHSH and CDR2 LQKENI. J lost 2 bases, V lost 4 bases, and 5 bases had no gene match. The CDR3 protein is CASSLRRGPTDTQYF. The DNA of the CDR3 is TGTGCCAGCTCACTACGCAGGGGGCCCACAGATACGCAGTATTTT.